This TCR beta chain came from a study of post-analysis software for immune sequencing data. Findings of the study overall: The five TRBV segments detected at higher frequency in patients than in controls included TRBV5-6, TRBV5-1 and TRBV20-1.

The CDR3 has 14 amino acids. V gave up 6 bases and J gave up 4 bases; unmatched junction bases: 6. CDR1 and CDR2 from the germline V gene are DFQATT and SNEGSKA (reference sequence). Built from TCR beta cDNA, the libraries had unique molecular identifiers in them. TCRdb re-analysed the PCR reads in MiXCR, keeping a single row per CDR3 protein. This table holds roughly 800,000 distinct CDR3 sequences, roughly 29% found once. This clonotype was observed a handful of times. Its antigen is not identified. The chain joins TRBV20-1 to TRBJ2-1; 10 bases are a match to TRBD1. This receptor was taken from a girl aged 10 to 17 with multiple sclerosis. The specimen was blood. In DNA form, the CDR3 reads TGCAGTGCCGTTCCGGGACAGGGGTACAATGAGCAGTTCTTC. It specifies CSAVPGQGYNEQFF.